The 9 T cell receptor beta chains presented below share a single source sample, sequenced in a study of radiotherapy plus CTLA-4 blockade in lung cancer. Some clones are missing from TCRdb's copy, which holds only in-frame ones; the method was immunoSEQ multiplex PCR. The profile shows 55,000 to 65,000 clones, about 72% of them singletons. The starting material was peripheral blood, obtained from a patient treated with radiotherapy plus ipilimumab. All receptors come from a human donor with non-small cell lung cancer who had a complete response to radiotherapy plus ipilimumab.

V gene TRBV5-1 combines with J gene TRBJ2-3; D might be TRBD1 (5 bases). The germline V and J ends were trimmed by 0 bases and 3 bases, with 11 bases remaining between them. The CDR3 consists of 15 residues. CDR1 and CDR2 from the germline V gene are SGHRS and YFSETQ. CDR3: CASSLGTRETDTQYF. CDR3 nucleotide sequence: TGCGCCAGCAGCTTGGGGACAAGAGAAACAGATACGCAGTATTTT.

This clone was seen more than once but under ten times. The rearrangement links TRBV7-3 to TRBJ1-1; D perhaps matches TRBD1 (6 bases). The CDR3 extends over 13 amino acids. Trimming pared 9 bases from V and 1 base from J, leaving 12 bases between. The germline gives CDR1 SGHTA, CDR2 FQGTGA. This chain's CDR3 is CASQQGPNTEAFF. The CDR3 nucleotides are TGTGCCAGTCAACAGGGACCGAACACTGAAGCTTTCTTT.

The chain uses TRBV4-1 and TRBJ2-7, with TRBD2 matching 10 bases. The CDR3 has 18 residues. V gave up 0 bases and J gave up 6 bases; unmatched junction bases: 14. Looked up from germline, CDR1 is MGHRA and CDR2 is YSYEKL. For the CDR3, the DNA is TGCGCCAGCAGCCAAGATCGTCGTACTAGCGGGACCCGTGCCGAGCAGTACTTC. Protein product: CASSQDRRTSGTRAEQYF.

CDR3 in amino acids: CASSPGGSLSYEQYF. The CDR3 bases are TGTGCCAGCAGCCCTGGCGGCAGTCTATCCTACGAGCAGTACTTC. This chain joins TRBV11-2 and TRBJ2-7; D is uncertain. Germline CDR1 reads SGHAT; CDR2 reads FQNNGV. This CDR3 is built from 15 residues. V dropped 5 bases and J dropped 1 base, with 15 bases sitting between them.

The chain uses TRBV18 and TRBJ2-6; no firm D call. The CDR3 spans 16 residues. CDR1 and CDR2 from the germline V gene are KGHSH and LQKENI. V was clipped by 0 bases and J by 4 bases, with 10 bases between them. The chain's CDR3 is CASSPPAARGANVLTF. As DNA, the CDR3 is TGTGCCAGCTCACCACCTGCGGCGAGAGGGGCCAACGTCCTGACTTTC.

The chain employs TRBV28 and TRBJ1-2; the D is unclear. Germline CDR1 MDHEN, CDR2 SYDVKM. CDR3 length: 13 amino acids. The V and J ends lost 6 bases and 4 bases respectively, with 12 bases between them. The CDR3 spells CASSTTSLYGYTF. The CDR3 nucleotides read TGTGCCAGCAGCACGACTTCCCTCTATGGCTACACCTTC.

A few counts support this clone. The chain joins TRBV4-3 to TRBJ1-2, with D perhaps TRBD1 (5 bases). In germline, CDR1 is LGHNA, CDR2 YSLEER. CDR3 length: 20 residues. Trimming took 0 bases from V and 4 from J, leaving 27 bases between them. The CDR3 DNA reads TGCGCCAGCAGCCAAGATTTGGCCGGGTCGACAGCCATACCCCCCTATGGCTACACCTTC. It is translated as CASSQDLAGSTAIPPYGYTF.

This clone is deemed medium-sized. The CDR3 is CATSRGQGDNEQFF. The CDR3 bases are TGTGCCACCAGCAGAGGCCAGGGGGACAATGAGCAGTTCTTC. The rearrangement uses TRBV15 and TRBJ2-1, with TRBD1 matching over 7 bases. This CDR3 has 14 amino acids. Per the germline V gene, CDR1 is LNHNV and CDR2 is YYDKDF (reference sequence). J lost 5 bases, V lost 1 base, and 2 bases had no gene match.

The chain has TRBV19 and TRBJ2-1, with 10 bases matching TRBD2. Trimming took 7 bases from V and 4 from J; bases not matched to a gene: 10. The germline CDR1 and CDR2 sequences are LNHDA and SQIVND (reference sequence). This CDR3 spans 16 amino acids. In nucleotides, the CDR3 is TGTGCCAGTAACGAACGTAAACTAGCGGGGTACAATGAGCAGTTCTTC. Protein: CASNERKLAGYNEQFF. The entire variable domain, with the rest obtained from reference TRBV19 and TRBJ2-1, is as follows: DGGITQSPKYLFRKEGQNVTLSCEQNLNHDAMYWYRQDPGQGLRLIYYSQIVNDFQKGDIAEGYSVSREKKESFPLTVTSAQKNPTAFYLCASNERKLAGYNEQFFGPGTRLTVL.